The 25 T cell receptor beta chains in this list originate from one sample, sequenced in a study of control samples from healthy donors and cancer patients. TCRdb's table, derived via immunoSEQ multiplex PCR, lists solely in-frame clones and lacks some. The sample lists about 83,000 clones, about nine tenths seen once, with approximately 15% in the top ten. The sample consisted of blood. All receptors come from a man aged 45-60 years in good health.

The rearrangement uses TRBV6-6 and TRBJ1-5; D remains unclear. The CDR3 is 14 amino acids. V was clipped by 0 bases and J by 9 bases, with 12 bases between them. CDR1 and CDR2 from the germline V gene are MNHNY and SVGAGI (reference sequence). As DNA, the CDR3 is TGTGCCAGCAGTTACTCCGGGGTAGCCCGGCCCCAGCATTTT. It translates to CASSYSGVARPQHF.

The V call is TRBV2, the J call TRBJ1-1; D uncertain. Deletions cut 3 bases from V and 5 bases from J, with 16 bases between. The CDR3 consists of 15 residues. Germline CDR1 is SNHLY and CDR2 is FYNNEI. DNA for the CDR3: TGTGCCAGCAGTGACCTTCCGAGGTTCGGTACTGAAGCTTTCTTT. Its protein is CASSDLPRFGTEAFF.

With respect to this clone: The same CDR3 is also encoded by other DNA sequences in this sample. DNA for the CDR3: TGTGCCAGCAGTGAAAACAGTCCCTATGGCTACACCTTC. Its protein product is CASSENSPYGYTF. The chain is built from TRBV6-1 and TRBJ1-2; D call uncertain. The CDR3 is made up of 13 amino acids. The germline V and J ends were trimmed by 2 bases and 4 bases, with 8 bases remaining between them. Germline values: CDR1 MNHNS, CDR2 SASEGT.

This clone was seen a single time. Within the sample, other DNA sequences also encode this same CDR3. The J gene is TRBJ1-5, the V gene TRBV6-5, with D uncertain. The germline V gene encodes CDR1 MNHEY and CDR2 SVGAGI. The CDR3 is 12 residues long. V shed 6 bases and J shed 3 bases, with 6 bases lying between them. As DNA, the CDR3 is TGTGCCAGCAGGGGCCCCAATCAGCCCCAGCATTTT. Translating it yields CASRGPNQPQHF.

The chain links TRBV7-8 to TRBJ1-1; D perhaps matches TRBD1 (6 bases). Trimming took off 1 base at V and 2 bases at J, with 20 bases between the two ends. The length of the CDR3 is 18 residues. Germline assignment: CDR1 SGHVS and CDR2 FQNEAQ. CDR3 DNA sequence: TGTGCCAGCAGCTTAGTTGGGGGGCGCGGCCAGACTAACACTGAAGCTTTCTTT. It yields the protein CASSLVGGRGQTNTEAFF.

The CDR3 loop is CASSQERTSGYNEQFF. CDR3 in DNA: TGTGCCAGCAGCCAAGAAAGGACTAGCGGGTACAATGAGCAGTTCTTC. The chain combines TRBV14 with TRBJ2-1; 11 bases agree with TRBD2. Germline-derived CDR1 and CDR2 are SGHDN and FVKESK. J was trimmed by 4 bases and V by 0 bases; bases with no gene match: 2. CDR3 length equals 16 residues.

The chain combines TRBV24-1 with TRBJ2-7, with 8 bases aligning to TRBD2. Germline V gene lookup returns CDR1 KGHDR and CDR2 SFDVKD. This CDR3 has 15 residues. V lost 4 bases to trimming and J lost 1 base; unmatched junction nucleotides: 5. The CDR3 sequence: CATSDLKRGSYEQYF. CDR3 nucleotides: TGTGCCACCAGTGACTTGAAGCGGGGGTCCTACGAGCAGTACTTC.

CDR3 sequence (DNA): TGTGCCAGCAGGTCTAGCGGGGGGGCCTTTGAGCAGTTCTTC. Amino acids: CASRSSGGAFEQFF. The chain has TRBV27 and TRBJ2-1; TRBD2 matches at 12 bases. V trimming: 6 bases; J trimming: 9 bases; junction bases outside the gene matches: 6. The CDR3 has 14 residues. CDR1 and CDR2 from the germline V gene are MNHEY and SMNVEV (reference sequence).

This chain joins TRBV19 and TRBJ2-3; no firm D call. Deletions cut 0 bases from V and 3 bases from J, with 13 bases between. The length of the CDR3 is 16 residues. Germline CDR1 is LNHDA and CDR2 is SQIVND (reference sequence). This CDR3 is CASSIENPGGTDTQYF. CDR3 sequence (DNA): TGTGCCAGTAGTATAGAAAACCCAGGCGGAACAGATACGCAGTATTTT.

The rearrangement links TRBV5-6 to TRBJ1-1, with D unclear. Trimming left V 4 bases short and J 0 bases short, with 10 bases between. CDR1 is SGHDT and CDR2 is YYEEEE in the germline V gene. The CDR3 consists of 14 residues. The CDR3 DNA reads TGTGCCAGCAGCACCGGACTGGTGAACACTGAAGCTTTCTTT. Amino acid sequence: CASSTGLVNTEAFF.

The chain has TRBV5-1 and TRBJ2-7, with D maybe TRBD2 (5 bases). This CDR3 region has 15 residues. Trimming pared 0 bases from V and 0 bases from J, leaving 10 bases between. Germline assignment: CDR1 SGHRS and CDR2 YFSETQ. The CDR3 protein is CASSLGVGLSYEQYF. The CDR3 coding sequence is TGCGCCAGCAGCTTGGGGGTTGGACTCTCCTACGAGCAGTACTTC.

The chain links TRBV19 to TRBJ1-4, with 9 bases identical to TRBD1. The CDR3 extends over 13 amino acids. Germline V gives CDR1 LNHDA, CDR2 SQIVND (reference sequence). J lost 10 bases, V lost 6 bases, and 6 bases had no gene match. CDR3 sequence (DNA): TGTGCCAGTAGCCCAACAGGGGGCGGAAAACTGTTTTTT. It translates to CASSPTGGGKLFF.

The chain recombines TRBV7-8 with TRBJ1-1; 8 nucleotides line up with TRBD1. The V segment lost 1 base and the J segment 0 bases; nucleotides outside the gene matches: 10. CDR1 SGHVS and CDR2 FQNEAQ come from the germline V gene. The CDR3 covers 18 residues. The CDR3 here is CASSLGNPGQALNTEAFF. The CDR3 region has the DNA TGTGCCAGCAGCTTAGGAAATCCGGGACAGGCCTTGAACACTGAAGCTTTCTTT.

The rearrangement links TRBV24-1 to TRBJ1-4; D may be TRBD1 (6 bases). Germline V gives CDR1 KGHDR, CDR2 SFDVKD. V was shortened by 5 bases and J by 7 bases, with 13 bases between the two germline ends. This CDR3 is 14 amino acids long. The chain's CDR3 is CATSGRGWCEKLFF. Written as DNA, the CDR3 is TGTGCCACCAGTGGAAGGGGGTGGTGTGAAAAACTGTTTTTT.

The chain carries TRBV6-4 and TRBJ2-2, with D possibly matching TRBD2 (5 bases). CDR1 is MRHNA, CDR2 SNTAGT, per germline. There are 14 residues in the CDR3. Trimming removed 5 bases from V and 7 bases from J, with 14 bases in between. The CDR3, as DNA: TGTGCCAGCAGTCCTTACCGGGATGGCGGGGAGCTGTTTTTT. Its translation is CASSPYRDGGELFF.

This clone was seen a few times. The J gene is TRBJ2-2, the V gene TRBV6-4; D possibly corresponds to TRBD2 (5 bases). With 5 bases removed from V and 4 bases from J, the gap between germline ends came to 11 bases. The germline gives CDR1 MRHNA, CDR2 SNTAGT. The CDR3 has 14 residues. CDR3 coding DNA: TGTGCCAGCAGTAAGAGCGGATCCACCGGGGAGCTGTTTTTT. The encoded protein is CASSKSGSTGELFF.

This chain connects TRBV7-2 to TRBJ1-2; D gene uncertain. Per the germline V gene, CDR1 is SGHTA and CDR2 is FQGNSA. V was clipped by 6 bases and J by 4 bases, with 12 bases between them. This CDR3 has 13 residues. Here the CDR3 reads CASRTTEAYGYTF. As DNA, the CDR3 is TGTGCCAGCAGGACTACAGAGGCCTATGGCTACACCTTC.

This chain links TRBV24-1 with TRBJ1-4; the match to TRBD1 covers 9 bases. The CDR3 consists of 15 residues. V gave up 3 bases and J gave up 5 bases; unmatched junction bases: 3. Germline V CDR1 and CDR2: KGHDR, SFDVKD. CDR3 nucleotides: TGTGCCACCAGTGATAGGGGACAGGGAAATGAAAAACTGTTTTTT. It encodes CATSDRGQGNEKLFF.

This chain joins TRBV6-6 and TRBJ2-2, with D perhaps matching TRBD1 (5 bases). The CDR3 consists of 13 residues. Germline lookup yields CDR1 MNHNY and CDR2 SVGAGI (reference sequence). V lost 5 bases and J 3 bases, leaving 7 bases between the germline ends. The CDR3 region has the DNA TGTGCCAGCAGTCTACAGGACACCGGGGAGCTGTTTTTT. This translates into CASSLQDTGELFF.

The chain joins TRBV7-6 to TRBJ1-4; D gene uncertain. V was pared by 2 bases and J by 8 bases, with 9 bases between. CDR1 is SGHVS and CDR2 is FNYEAQ in the germline V gene. This CDR3 has 13 amino acids. The CDR3 DNA follows: TGTGCCAGCAGCTTAATGGGGAGGGAAAAACTGTTTTTT. As protein: CASSLMGREKLFF.

This chain links TRBV5-6 with TRBJ2-5; D remains ambiguous. In germline, CDR1 is SGHDT, CDR2 YYEEEE. V lost 0 bases and J lost 3, with 12 bases in between. The CDR3 spans 15 residues. The CDR3 spells CASSLGWTQKETQYF. The CDR3 DNA follows: TGTGCCAGCAGCTTGGGGTGGACCCAGAAAGAGACCCAGTACTTC. The whole variable domain, filled in from reference TRBV5-6 and TRBJ2-5, reads DAGVTQSPTHLIKTRGQQVTLRCSPKSGHDTVSWYQQALGQGPQFIFQYYEEEERQRGNFPDRFSGHQFPNYSSELNVNALLLGDSALYLCASSLGWTQKETQYFGPGTRLLVL.

The CDR3 DNA reads as TGTGCCACCAGTGGAGGGGCGGGGGGCCGCAATCAGCCCCAGCATTTT. It specifies CATSGGAGGRNQPQHF. The genes are TRBV24-1 and TRBJ1-5; tentative D call: TRBD1 (6 bases). CDR1 is KGHDR, CDR2 SFDVKD, per germline. V was pared by 5 bases and J by 2 bases, with 15 bases between. The CDR3 has 16 amino acids.

V usage is TRBV11-2 and J usage is TRBJ2-5; 7 bases are a match to TRBD1. Germline V gives CDR1 SGHAT, CDR2 FQNNGV. Losses at the gene ends were 3 bases for V and 1 base for J; bases not matched to a gene: 11. The CDR3 extends over 17 amino acids. This CDR3 is CASSFTPTGLAQETQYF. The DNA of the CDR3 is TGTGCCAGCAGCTTTACACCGACAGGGTTGGCCCAAGAGACCCAGTACTTC.

CDR3 DNA sequence: TGTGCCAGCAGCTTAACTCGGGGGGGCGAGCAGTACTTC. It encodes CASSLTRGGEQYF. The chain couples TRBV11-2 to TRBJ2-7, with 8 bases identical to TRBD2. The CDR3 length is 13 residues. The J segment lost 6 bases and the V segment lost 2 bases, leaving 3 bases of the junction unmatched. Germline CDR1 reads SGHAT; CDR2 reads FQNNGV.

This clone was recorded a few times. The chain links TRBV3-1 (or the pseudogene TRBV3-2) to TRBJ2-5, with D unclear. Germline lookup yields CDR1 LGHDT and CDR2 YNNKEL (reference sequence). The CDR3 covers 12 residues. The V end was cut by 8 bases, the J end by 5 bases, with 12 bases between. This CDR3 is CASSPGWETQYF. CDR3 nucleotide sequence: TGTGCCAGCTCCCCAGGCTGGGAGACCCAGTACTTC.